These 26 T cell receptor beta chains were all obtained from the same sample, sequenced in a study of monozygotic twins with inflammatory bowel disease. No DNA is given; TCRdb re-called the 5' RACE reads and lists each CDR3 protein once. Its listing shows some 200,000 distinct CDR3 sequences. The sequencing sample was made of blood. These receptors were obtained from a human donor with ulcerative colitis or Crohn's disease, or a healthy co-twin of an affected twin (not recorded which).

The chain has TRBV20-1 and TRBJ2-1. This CDR3 has 14 amino acids. Germline V gene data show CDR1 as DFQATT and CDR2 as SNEGSKA (reference sequence). CDR3 sequence reads: CSARRQLAYNEQFF.

The chain has TRBV10-2 and TRBJ1-6; with no DNA, the TCRdb D assignment of TRBD1 cannot be verified. Germline V gene lookup returns CDR1 WSHSY and CDR2 SAAADI. The CDR3 covers 16 residues. CDR3 region: CASRDRAMSYNSPLHF.

The chain is built from TRBV7-9 and TRBJ1-1; TCRdb designates TRBD1, a call that cannot be tested without DNA. The CDR3 is 14 residues long. Germline lookup yields CDR1 SEHNR and CDR2 FQNEAQ (reference sequence). CDR3 in amino acids: CASKRGGPNTEAFF.

The J gene is TRBJ1-4, the V gene TRBV4-1. This CDR3 contains 15 residues. In germline, CDR1 is MGHRA, CDR2 YSYEKL. Here the CDR3 reads CASSFPALGLQKLFF.

According to its frequency, this clonotype is medium-sized. The chain combines TRBV7-2 with TRBJ1-5; TCRdb outputs TRBD1, but without DNA this stays unchecked. Germline V gene lookup returns CDR1 SGHTA and CDR2 FQGNSA. The CDR3 consists of 16 residues. CDR3 loop: CASSTPGDRRYQPQHF.

The chain joins TRBV10-2 to TRBJ2-1; TCRdb indicates TRBD2, and absent DNA this call remains unverified. CDR1 and CDR2 from the germline V gene are WSHSY and SAAADI. This CDR3 contains 14 residues. Here the CDR3 reads CSTGTGLVLSEQFF.

J is TRBJ1-2 and V is TRBV24-1. CDR3 length equals 13 residues. Germline V gives CDR1 KGHDR, CDR2 SFDVKD. CDR3 loop: CATSDSAGYGYTF.

The rearrangement uses TRBV6-1 and TRBJ1-5; TCRdb picks TRBD1, but there is no DNA to check that call. Germline values: CDR1 MNHNS, CDR2 SASEGT. The CDR3 runs to 14 residues. The CDR3 loop reads CASSELDRGQPQHF.

The gene calls are TRBV12-3 or TRBV12-4 and TRBJ1-1. The CDR3 is 14 residues long. The CDR3 is CASSLQVRVGEAFF.

CDR3 sequence reads: CASSTAGGNTEAFF. The chain couples TRBV5-6 to TRBJ1-1; the D call from TCRdb, TRBD1, cannot be confirmed without DNA. From germline, CDR1 is SGHDT and CDR2 YYEEEE. CDR3 length: 14 residues.

V and J are TRBV5-6 and TRBJ2-1; TCRdb's D call, TRBD2, is unchecked because there is no DNA. The CDR3 runs to 16 residues. The V gene's germline CDR1 is SGHDT and CDR2 YYEEEE. CDR3 loop: CASSAPGLKLGNEQFF.

The CDR3 region is CASSTLFIAGGRYNEQFF. V usage is TRBV27 and J usage is TRBJ2-1; the D call from TCRdb, TRBD2, cannot be confirmed without DNA. Germline V gives CDR1 MNHEY, CDR2 SMNVEV (reference sequence). The CDR3 has 18 residues.

The chain recombines TRBV5-1 with TRBJ1-2; TCRdb indicates TRBD1, and absent DNA this call remains unverified. The germline V gene encodes CDR1 SGHRS and CDR2 YFSETQ. The CDR3 extends over 15 amino acids. The CDR3 loop is CASSPTGWSSYGYTF.

The V call is TRBV11-1, the J call TRBJ2-3; TCRdb proposes TRBD2, but this gene call is untestable without DNA. CDR3 length equals 19 residues. From germline, CDR1 is SGHAT and CDR2 FQDESV (reference sequence). CDR3 loop: CASSFVRGNVAGDTDTQYF.

The chain employs TRBV11-2 and TRBJ2-1; without DNA, the TCRdb call of TRBD1 cannot be checked. Germline CDR1 and CDR2: SGHAT and FQNNGV. This CDR3 region has 15 residues. The CDR3 loop is CASSFWHEGFDEQFF.

The chain recombines TRBV9 with TRBJ1-2; without DNA, the TCRdb call of TRBD1 cannot be checked. The germline gives CDR1 SGDLS, CDR2 YYNGEE. There are 16 residues in the CDR3. The CDR3 reads CASSVLDRGNYYGYTF.

The chain employs TRBV6-6 and TRBJ1-5. The V gene's germline CDR1 is MNHNY and CDR2 SVGAGI (reference sequence). CDR3 length equals 14 residues. The chain's CDR3 is CASSYRAENQPQHF.

The V call is TRBV5-1, the J call TRBJ1-4; TCRdb indicates TRBD1, and absent DNA this call remains unverified. This CDR3 has 15 residues. Germline V CDR1 and CDR2: SGHRS, YFSETQ. This CDR3 reads CASSWEGAQNEKLFF.

This chain uses TRBV12-3 or TRBV12-4 with TRBJ2-2; no DNA is available, so the TRBD1 call from TCRdb remains unchecked. The CDR3 extends over 16 amino acids. The CDR3: CASSFSGQGNTGELFF.

The gene calls are TRBV9 and TRBJ2-3; TCRdb names TRBD1, which stays unverified in the absence of DNA. This CDR3 is 14 amino acids long. Per the germline V gene, CDR1 is SGDLS and CDR2 is YYNGEE. CDR3 region: CASSVKAPTDTQYF.

The V and J genes are TRBV20-1 and TRBJ2-2; the D call of TRBD1 rests on TCRdb alone, since no DNA is present to check it. The CDR3 runs 16 residues. The germline gives CDR1 DFQATT, CDR2 SNEGSKA (reference sequence). CDR3 sequence reads: CSARDPRQPNTGELFF.

The chain is built from TRBV5-1 and TRBJ1-2; the TCRdb call, TRBD1, lacks DNA for checking. The CDR3 has 11 residues. Germline CDR1 is SGHRS and CDR2 is YFSETQ. This chain's CDR3 is CASSRDGGYTF.

The rearrangement links TRBV5-1 to TRBJ2-2. The CDR3 runs 17 residues. Germline CDR1 is SGHRS and CDR2 is YFSETQ. The CDR3: CASSLRVNTLNTGELFF.

The chain uses TRBV5-1 and TRBJ2-1; TCRdb indicates TRBD2, and absent DNA this call remains unverified. In germline, CDR1 is SGHRS, CDR2 YFSETQ. The CDR3 sequence is 15 residues long. The CDR3 protein is CASNSGGLSYNEQFF.

The chain couples TRBV19 to TRBJ2-1; the D call of TRBD2 rests on TCRdb alone, since no DNA is present to check it. Germline lookup yields CDR1 LNHDA and CDR2 SQIVND (reference sequence). There are 16 residues in the CDR3. The CDR3 spells CASCIDLASGVNEQFF.

The chain carries TRBV27 and TRBJ1-1; TCRdb calls TRBD1, which cannot be checked without DNA. The CDR3 loop spans 16 amino acids. Germline V lookup: CDR1 MNHEY, CDR2 SMNVEV (reference sequence). This CDR3 is CASSPRTGRMNTEAFF.